Shown below are 24 T cell receptor beta chains from a single sample sequenced in a study of blood T cells in healthy people across ages. The second PCR ran roughly 7 to 12 cycles with a sample-barcoded 5' primer and J-beta primers. TCRdb fed the 5' RACE reads into MiXCR, producing one record per CDR3 protein. The sample gives around 800,000 distinct CDR3 sequences, under 55% of which show up once; nearly 20% is in the top ten. Sample: blood. The receptors come from a man in his 60s in good health.

In DNA, the CDR3 is TGCAGCGTTGTGGCTAGCGGGAGCAATGAGCAGTTCTTC. It encodes CSVVASGSNEQFF. This chain uses TRBV29-1 with TRBJ2-1; 10 bases are shared with TRBD2. The V and J ends lost 4 bases and 6 bases, in that order; junction bases with no gene match: 3. CDR1 and CDR2 (germline): SQVTM, ANQGSEA. The CDR3 spans 13 residues.

The chain has TRBV9 and TRBJ2-5, with 9 bases fitting TRBD1. The CDR3 runs to 15 residues. Germline V lookup: CDR1 SGDLS, CDR2 YYNGEE. V shed 0 bases and J 7 bases; nucleotides not matched to a gene: 7. The CDR3 spells CASSVGGGQGLTQYF. CDR3 nucleotides: TGTGCCAGCAGCGTAGGAGGGGGACAGGGATTGACCCAGTACTTC.

The chain joins TRBV20-1 to TRBJ1-5; a possible D gene is TRBD1 (5 bases). V lost 5 bases and J 7 bases, leaving 18 bases between the germline ends. The CDR3 is made up of 14 amino acids. Germline CDR1 DFQATT, CDR2 SNEGSKA (reference sequence). Written as DNA, the CDR3 is TGCAGTGCTCTAAGGGGCAGGGAGGGACAGCCCCAGCATTTT. Translation: CSALRGREGQPQHF.

The chain recombines TRBV27 with TRBJ1-5; the D is unclear. The germline V gene has CDR1 MNHEY and CDR2 SMNVEV (reference sequence). The CDR3 contains 14 residues. V gave up 1 base and J gave up 5 bases, with 9 bases separating them. CDR3 DNA: TGTGCCAGCAGTTTATACGGTCCTTATCAGCCCCAGCATTTT. The encoded protein is CASSLYGPYQPQHF.

The genes are TRBV4-3 and TRBJ1-2; 12 bases line up with TRBD1. Germline CDR1 LGHNA, CDR2 YSLEER. The V segment lost 4 bases and the J segment 3 bases; nucleotides outside the gene matches: 3. The CDR3 loop spans 15 amino acids. CDR3 in DNA: TGCGCCAGCAGCCCAGGGACAGGGGGCTACTATGGCTACACCTTC. Protein: CASSPGTGGYYGYTF.

The rearrangement links TRBV7-6 to TRBJ1-2, with 7 bases fitting TRBD1. Trimming removed 4 bases from V and 6 bases from J; junction bases left unmatched: 5. The length of the CDR3 is 13 residues. The germline V gene encodes CDR1 SGHVS and CDR2 FNYEAQ. CDR3 bases: TGTGCCAGCAGCTCGGGACAGCTCCATGGCTACACCTTC. Its protein is CASSSGQLHGYTF.

The J gene is TRBJ2-2, the V gene TRBV11-3; 8 nucleotides agree with TRBD1. Germline loops: CDR1 SGHNT, CDR2 YENEEA. CDR3 length: 14 amino acids. V lost 1 base, J lost 6 bases, and 1 base stayed unmatched. The CDR3 loop reads CASSLATGAGELFF. The CDR3 DNA sequence: TGTGCCAGCAGCTTAGCGACAGGGGCCGGGGAGCTGTTTTTT.

This clonotype occurred a few times. V and J are TRBV29-1 and TRBJ1-4; tentatively, D is TRBD1 (5 bases). This CDR3 is 12 amino acids long. In germline, CDR1 is SQVTM, CDR2 ANQGSEA. V lost 4 bases and J lost 6, with 9 bases in between. This CDR3 is CSVGDGDEKLFF. The CDR3 DNA sequence: TGCAGCGTTGGGGACGGAGATGAAAAACTGTTTTTT.

This clonotype showed up just a few times. The CDR3 DNA is TGCGCCAGCAGCCAACCAGACAGGGGTAGGACTCGGGATTCTACGCAGTATTTT. Encoded protein: CASSQPDRGRTRDSTQYF. V usage is TRBV4-1 and J usage is TRBJ2-3; 8 bases align to TRBD1. After removal of 2 bases from V and 8 bases from J, the junction contained 18 bases not matched to a gene. Germline V gene sequence: CDR1 MGHRA, CDR2 YSYEKL. The CDR3 sequence is 18 residues long.

Note on this clonotype: A single base separates this from a much larger clone, so it may be a read error. The chain is built from TRBV29-1 and TRBJ2-7; D may be TRBD2 (6 bases). V lost 8 bases and J 6 bases, leaving 20 bases between the germline ends. Germline CDR1 SQVTM, CDR2 ANQGSEA. This CDR3 is 13 amino acids long. CDR3 sequence reads: CSIRGGKESEQYF. CDR3 coding DNA: TGCAGCATTCGTGGGGGGAAGGAGAGCGAGCAGTACTTC.

This clonotype was seen a single time. A read error may produce the germline difference seen at one junction end. The chain carries TRBV5-5 and TRBJ2-4; D ambiguous. CDR1 and CDR2 from the germline V gene are SGHKS and YYEKEE (reference sequence). The CDR3 totals 15 residues. The CDR3 DNA sequence: TGTGCCGGCAGCTTGGGGTCCCTAGCCAAAAACATTCAGTACTTC. Its protein product is CAGSLGSLAKNIQYF.

The gene calls are TRBV2 and TRBJ1-2; no reliable D call. The V end lost 8 bases, the J end lost 4 bases, and 5 bases lay between the germline ends. Germline CDR1 is SNHLY and CDR2 is FYNNEI. The CDR3 is 10 residues long. CDR3 in DNA: TGTGCCAGCCGCGTCTATGGCTACACCTTC. Translated: CASRVYGYTF.

The chain uses TRBV27 and TRBJ1-6; D uncertain. The V gene's germline CDR1 is MNHEY and CDR2 SMNVEV (reference sequence). The V end lost 7 bases, the J end lost 0 bases, and 16 bases lay between the germline ends. The CDR3 is made up of 17 amino acids. CDR3 coding DNA: TGTGCCAGCAACCCCATCGACCGCAGCTCCTATAATTCACCCCTCCACTTT. Encoded protein: CASNPIDRSSYNSPLHF.

The chain couples TRBV29-1 to TRBJ2-6, with D perhaps TRBD2 (5 bases). In germline, CDR1 is SQVTM, CDR2 ANQGSEA. The CDR3 covers 16 residues. With 4 bases removed from V and 0 bases from J, the gap between germline ends came to 13 bases. Here the CDR3 DNA reads TGCAGCGTTGTTTGGCGGGTGCTCTCTGGGGCCAACGTCCTGACTTTC. Translating it yields CSVVWRVLSGANVLTF.

The chain links TRBV5-4 to TRBJ2-4; perhaps TRBD2 as D (6 bases). V lost 0 bases to trimming and J lost 6 bases, with 10 bases between them. In germline, CDR1 is SGHNT, CDR2 YYREEE (reference sequence). CDR3 length equals 14 residues. CDR3 loop: CASSLGSGGNIQYF. CDR3 sequence (DNA): TGTGCCAGCAGCTTGGGTAGCGGCGGAAACATTCAGTACTTC.

This clonotype was counted at least ten times. V usage is TRBV28 and J usage is TRBJ2-7, with TRBD2 matching over 11 bases. The CDR3 loop spans 15 amino acids. V was clipped by 5 bases and J by 1 base; unmatched bases: 4. Germline assignment: CDR1 MDHEN and CDR2 SYDVKM. The CDR3 DNA sequence: TGTGCCAGCAGTGCAACTAGCGGGGGATCCTACGAGCAGTACTTC. This translates into CASSATSGGSYEQYF.

This clonotype was detected only a few times. This clone may be a read error of a much larger clone one base away. J is TRBJ2-7 and V is TRBV7-6; 10 nucleotides match TRBD1. This CDR3 contains 16 residues. Trimming removed 4 bases from V and 2 bases from J; junction bases left unmatched: 8. Per germline, CDR1 SGHVS and CDR2 FNYEAQ. This CDR3 is CASSYGAGQGTYEQYF. The CDR3 DNA is TGTGCCAGCAGCTATGGAGCGGGACAGGGGACCTACGAGCAGTACTTC. The whole variable domain, remainder taken from reference TRBV7-6 and TRBJ2-7, is GAGVSQSPRYKVTKRGQDVALRCDPISGHVSLYWYRQALGQGPEFLTYFNYEAQQDKSGLPNDRFSAERPEGSISTLTIQRTEQRDSAMYRCASSYGAGQGTYEQYFGPGTRLTVT.

This chain joins TRBV11-2 and TRBJ2-7; 10 bases match TRBD2. The CDR3 loop spans 16 amino acids. Trimming cost V 1 base and J 2 bases; bases outside gene matches: 5. Germline-derived CDR1 and CDR2 are SGHAT and FQNNGV. CDR3 loop: CASSLVASGGAYEQYF. The CDR3 nucleotides are TGTGCCAGCAGCTTAGTTGCTAGCGGGGGCGCCTACGAGCAGTACTTC.

Regarding this clonotype: The junction differs from germline at one of its ends, possibly a read error. The chain recombines TRBV7-2 with TRBJ2-1; D perhaps matches TRBD1 (6 bases). Germline CDR1 and CDR2: SGHTA and FQGNSA. The CDR3 covers 14 residues. The CDR3 DNA reads TGTGCCGGCAGCTGGCGGCCTGAGGGGGAGACCCAGTTCTTC. Protein: CAGSWRPEGETQFF.

Only a few counts were recorded for this clonotype. The chain uses TRBV20-1 and TRBJ1-2; 7 nucleotides line up with TRBD1. The V and J ends lost 3 bases and 4 bases, in that order; junction bases with no gene match: 5. This CDR3 contains 13 residues. Germline CDR1 is DFQATT and CDR2 is SNEGSKA (reference sequence). CDR3 region: CSASPDRAYGYTF. In nucleotides, the CDR3 is TGCAGTGCTAGCCCCGACAGGGCCTATGGCTACACCTTC.

This CDR3 reads CASSITGTYYNEQFF. CDR3 DNA: TGTGCCAGCAGTATTACCGGGACCTACTACAATGAGCAGTTCTTC. This chain uses TRBV6-2 or TRBV6-3 with TRBJ2-1; either TRBD1 or TRBD2 may supply D (5 bases each). Germline CDR1 is MNHEY and CDR2 is SVGEGT. The CDR3 is 15 residues long. V shed 5 bases and J shed 3 bases, with 14 bases lying between them.

The J gene is TRBJ1-5, the V gene TRBV18; D perhaps matches TRBD1 (6 bases). Trimming shortened V by 2 bases and J by 7 bases, and 15 bases separated the two germline ends. Germline CDR1 reads KGHSH; CDR2 reads LQKENI. There are 15 residues in the CDR3. The CDR3 sequence is CASSPRLRGRQPQHF. The CDR3 nucleotides read TGTGCCAGCTCACCAAGGCTCAGGGGCAGGCAGCCCCAGCATTTT.

The chain combines TRBV14 with TRBJ2-3; 7 nucleotides match TRBD2. Trimming removed 1 base from V and 4 bases from J; junction bases left unmatched: 5. The germline V gene has CDR1 SGHDN and CDR2 FVKESK. This CDR3 spans 15 amino acids. The CDR3 DNA sequence: TGTGCCAGCAGCCAAGGCGGACTAGACCCAGATACGCAGTATTTT. Protein product: CASSQGGLDPDTQYF.

The CDR3: CASSWGQTTSQTKETQYF. The CDR3 DNA reads as TGTGCCAGCAGTTGGGGACAGACGACGTCCCAAACAAAAGAGACCCAGTACTTC. The rearrangement uses TRBV12-3 or TRBV12-4 and TRBJ2-5; 7 bases align to TRBD1. Trimming cost V 4 bases and J 3 bases; bases outside gene matches: 17. The CDR3 sequence is 18 residues long.